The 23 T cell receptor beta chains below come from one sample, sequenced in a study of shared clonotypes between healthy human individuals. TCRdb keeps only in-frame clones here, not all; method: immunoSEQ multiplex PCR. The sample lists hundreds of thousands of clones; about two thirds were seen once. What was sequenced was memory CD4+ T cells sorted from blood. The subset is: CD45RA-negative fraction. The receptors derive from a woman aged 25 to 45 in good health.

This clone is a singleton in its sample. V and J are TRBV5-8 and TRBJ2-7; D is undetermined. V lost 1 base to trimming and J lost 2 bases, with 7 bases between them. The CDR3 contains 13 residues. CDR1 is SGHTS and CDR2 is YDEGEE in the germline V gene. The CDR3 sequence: CASSLYATYEQYF. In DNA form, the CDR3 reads TGTGCCAGCAGCTTGTACGCCACCTACGAGCAGTACTTC.

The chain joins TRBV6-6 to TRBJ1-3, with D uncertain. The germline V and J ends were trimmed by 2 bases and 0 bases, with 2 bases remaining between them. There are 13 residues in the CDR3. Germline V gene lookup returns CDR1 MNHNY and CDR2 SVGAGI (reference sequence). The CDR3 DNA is TGTGCCAGCAGTTACAGCTCTGGAAACACCATATATTTT. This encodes CASSYSSGNTIYF.

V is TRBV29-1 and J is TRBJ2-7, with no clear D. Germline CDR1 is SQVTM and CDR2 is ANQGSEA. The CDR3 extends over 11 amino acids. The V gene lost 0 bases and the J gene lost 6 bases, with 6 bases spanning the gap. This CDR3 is CSVEDAAEQYF. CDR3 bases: TGCAGCGTTGAAGATGCGGCCGAGCAGTACTTC.

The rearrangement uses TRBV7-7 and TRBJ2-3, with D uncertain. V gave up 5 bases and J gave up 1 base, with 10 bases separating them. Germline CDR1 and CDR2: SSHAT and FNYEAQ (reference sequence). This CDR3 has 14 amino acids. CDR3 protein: CASSLDRGTDTQYF. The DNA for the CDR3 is TGTGCCAGCAGCCTCGACCGGGGCACAGATACGCAGTATTTT.

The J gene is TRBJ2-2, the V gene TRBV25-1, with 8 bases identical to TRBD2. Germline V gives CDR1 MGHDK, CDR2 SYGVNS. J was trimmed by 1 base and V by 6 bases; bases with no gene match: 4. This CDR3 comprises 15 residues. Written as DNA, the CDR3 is TGTGCCAGCAGGCGTAGCGGGGTGAACACCGGGGAGCTGTTTTTT. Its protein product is CASRRSGVNTGELFF.

CDR3 sequence (DNA): TGCGCCAGCAGCTATGAGATGGGGGCCTATGGCTACACCTTC. Residues: CASSYEMGAYGYTF. The rearrangement joins TRBV5-1 to TRBJ1-2; a weak D match, TRBD1 (6 bases). Germline-derived CDR1 and CDR2 are SGHRS and YFSETQ. The CDR3 contains 14 residues. V lost 3 bases, J lost 4 bases, and 13 bases lay in between.

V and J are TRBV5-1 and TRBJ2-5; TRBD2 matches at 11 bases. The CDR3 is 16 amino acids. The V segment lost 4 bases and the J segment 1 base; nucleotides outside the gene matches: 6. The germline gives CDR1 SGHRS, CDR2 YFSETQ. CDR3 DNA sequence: TGCGCCAGCAGCGCAGCCGGGACTAGCGGCCAAGAGACCCAGTACTTC. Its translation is CASSAAGTSGQETQYF.

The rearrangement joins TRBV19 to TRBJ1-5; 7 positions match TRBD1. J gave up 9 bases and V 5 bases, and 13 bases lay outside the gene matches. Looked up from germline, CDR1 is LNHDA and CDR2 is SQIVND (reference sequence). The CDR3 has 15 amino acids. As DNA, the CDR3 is TGTGCCAGTAGTGGGACAGCCCAGATAGAGTGGCCCCAGCATTTT. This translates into CASSGTAQIEWPQHF.

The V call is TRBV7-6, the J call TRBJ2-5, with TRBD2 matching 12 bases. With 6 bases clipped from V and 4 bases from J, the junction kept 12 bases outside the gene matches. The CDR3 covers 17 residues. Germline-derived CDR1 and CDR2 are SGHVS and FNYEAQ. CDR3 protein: CASRLSSGTSGLETQYF. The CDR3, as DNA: TGTGCCAGCAGACTCAGCTCCGGGACTAGCGGGCTAGAGACCCAGTACTTC.

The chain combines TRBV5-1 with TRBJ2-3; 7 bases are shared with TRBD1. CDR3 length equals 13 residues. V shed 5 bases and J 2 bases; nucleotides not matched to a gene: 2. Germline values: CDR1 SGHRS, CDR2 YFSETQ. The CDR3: CASRDRPTDTQYF. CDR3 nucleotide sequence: TGCGCCAGCAGGGACAGGCCCACAGATACGCAGTATTTT.

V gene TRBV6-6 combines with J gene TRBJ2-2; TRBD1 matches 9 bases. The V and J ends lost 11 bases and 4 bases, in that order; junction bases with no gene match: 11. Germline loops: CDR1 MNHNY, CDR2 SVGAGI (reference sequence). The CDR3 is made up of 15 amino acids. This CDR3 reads CAATGGERTTGELFF. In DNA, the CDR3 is TGTGCCGCGACAGGGGGAGAGCGTACCACCGGGGAGCTGTTTTTT.

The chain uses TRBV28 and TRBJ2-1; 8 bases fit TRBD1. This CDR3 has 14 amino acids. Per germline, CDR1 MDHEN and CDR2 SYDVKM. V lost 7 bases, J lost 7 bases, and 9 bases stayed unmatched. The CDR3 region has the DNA TGTGCCAGCATCATGGACAGGGCCGGGAATGAGCAGTTCTTC. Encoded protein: CASIMDRAGNEQFF.

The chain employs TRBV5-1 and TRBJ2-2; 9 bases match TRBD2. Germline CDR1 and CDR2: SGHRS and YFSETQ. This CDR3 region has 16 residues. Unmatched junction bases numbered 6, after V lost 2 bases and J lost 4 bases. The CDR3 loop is CASSFISGSGTGELFF. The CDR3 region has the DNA TGCGCCAGCAGCTTCATTAGCGGGAGTGGCACCGGGGAGCTGTTTTTT.

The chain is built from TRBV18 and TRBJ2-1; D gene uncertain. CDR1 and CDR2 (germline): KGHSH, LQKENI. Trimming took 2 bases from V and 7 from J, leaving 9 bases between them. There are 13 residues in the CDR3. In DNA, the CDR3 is TGTGCCAGCTCACCATCCCCCCAAAATGAGCAGTTCTTC. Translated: CASSPSPQNEQFF.

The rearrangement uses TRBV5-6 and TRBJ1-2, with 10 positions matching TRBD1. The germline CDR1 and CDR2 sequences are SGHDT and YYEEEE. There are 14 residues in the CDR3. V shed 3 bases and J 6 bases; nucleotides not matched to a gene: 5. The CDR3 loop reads CASSSRTGGHGYTF. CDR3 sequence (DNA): TGTGCCAGCAGCTCTAGGACAGGGGGTCATGGCTACACCTTC.

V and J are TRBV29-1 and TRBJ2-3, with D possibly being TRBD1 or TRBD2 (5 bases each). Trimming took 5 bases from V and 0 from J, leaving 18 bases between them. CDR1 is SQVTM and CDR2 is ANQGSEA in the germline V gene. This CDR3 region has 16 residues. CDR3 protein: CSVLKGRNPSTDTQYF. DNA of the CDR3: TGCAGCGTTCTCAAGGGACGGAACCCAAGCACAGATACGCAGTATTTT.

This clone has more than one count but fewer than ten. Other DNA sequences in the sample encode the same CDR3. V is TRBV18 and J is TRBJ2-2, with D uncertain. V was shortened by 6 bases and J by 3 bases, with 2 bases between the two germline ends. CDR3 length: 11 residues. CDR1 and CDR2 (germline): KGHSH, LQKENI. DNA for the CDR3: TGTGCCAGCTCGGACACCGGGGAGCTGTTTTTT. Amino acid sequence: CASSDTGELFF.

CDR3 protein: CASKPGQALSGELFF. DNA of the CDR3: TGTGCCAGCAAACCGGGACAGGCGTTGTCCGGGGAGCTGTTTTTT. The chain carries TRBV27 and TRBJ2-2; 8 bases align to TRBD1. In germline, CDR1 is MNHEY, CDR2 SMNVEV (reference sequence). The CDR3 loop spans 15 amino acids. V lost 7 bases to trimming and J lost 6 bases; unmatched junction nucleotides: 10.

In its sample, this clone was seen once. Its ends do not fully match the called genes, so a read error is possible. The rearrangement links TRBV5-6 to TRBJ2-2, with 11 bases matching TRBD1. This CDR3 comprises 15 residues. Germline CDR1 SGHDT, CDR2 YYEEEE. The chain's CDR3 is CASSLDRGLGGELFF. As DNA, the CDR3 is TGTGCCAGCAGTTTGGACAGGGGGCTTGGCGGGGAGCTGTTTTTT.

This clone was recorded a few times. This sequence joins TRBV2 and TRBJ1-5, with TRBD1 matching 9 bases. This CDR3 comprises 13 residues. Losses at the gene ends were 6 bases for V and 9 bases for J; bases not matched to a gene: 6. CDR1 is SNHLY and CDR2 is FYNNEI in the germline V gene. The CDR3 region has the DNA TGTGCCAGCAGGGGGACAGGGTTTGGGCCCCAGCATTTT. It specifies CASRGTGFGPQHF.

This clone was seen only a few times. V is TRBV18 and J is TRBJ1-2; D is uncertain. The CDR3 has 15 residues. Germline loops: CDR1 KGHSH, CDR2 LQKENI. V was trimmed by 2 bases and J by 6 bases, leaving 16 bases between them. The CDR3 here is CASSPTIAQLDGYTF. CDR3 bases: TGTGCCAGCTCACCAACCATTGCCCAGTTGGATGGCTACACCTTC.

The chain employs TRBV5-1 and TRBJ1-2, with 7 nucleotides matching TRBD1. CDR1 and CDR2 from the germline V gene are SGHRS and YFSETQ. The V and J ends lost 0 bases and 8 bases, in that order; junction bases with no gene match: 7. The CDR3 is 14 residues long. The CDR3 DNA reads TGCGCCAGCAGCTTGGCCGAAGGGGGCGGCGGCTACACCTTC. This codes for CASSLAEGGGGYTF. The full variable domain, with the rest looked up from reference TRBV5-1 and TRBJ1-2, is KAGVTQTPRYLIKTRGQQVTLSCSPISGHRSVSWYQQTPGQGLQFLFEYFSETQRNKGNFPGRFSGRQFSNSRSEMNVSTLELGDSALYLCASSLAEGGGGYTFGSGTRLTVV.

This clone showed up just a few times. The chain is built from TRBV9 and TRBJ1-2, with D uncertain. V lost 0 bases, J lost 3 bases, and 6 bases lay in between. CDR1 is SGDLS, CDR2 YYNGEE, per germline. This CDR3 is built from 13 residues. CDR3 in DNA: TGTGCCAGCAGCGTAGCCGGAGACTATGGCTACACCTTC. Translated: CASSVAGDYGYTF.